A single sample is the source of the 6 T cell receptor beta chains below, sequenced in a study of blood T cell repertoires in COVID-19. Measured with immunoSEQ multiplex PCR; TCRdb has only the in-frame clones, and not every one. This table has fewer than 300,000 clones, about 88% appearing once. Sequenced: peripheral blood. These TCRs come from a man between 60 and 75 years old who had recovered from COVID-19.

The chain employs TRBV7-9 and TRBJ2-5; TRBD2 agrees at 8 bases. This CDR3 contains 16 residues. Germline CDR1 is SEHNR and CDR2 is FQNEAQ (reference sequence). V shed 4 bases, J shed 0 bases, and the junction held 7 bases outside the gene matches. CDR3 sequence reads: CASSWRRRGDQETQYF. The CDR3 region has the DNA TGTGCCAGCAGCTGGCGACGGCGGGGGGACCAAGAGACCCAGTACTTC. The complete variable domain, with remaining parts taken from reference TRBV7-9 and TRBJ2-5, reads DTGVSQNPRHKITKRGQNVTFRCDPISEHNRLYWYRQTLGQGPEFLTYFQNEAQLEKSRLLSDRFSAERPKGSFSTLEIQRTEQGDSAMYLCASSWRRRGDQETQYFGPGTRLLVL.

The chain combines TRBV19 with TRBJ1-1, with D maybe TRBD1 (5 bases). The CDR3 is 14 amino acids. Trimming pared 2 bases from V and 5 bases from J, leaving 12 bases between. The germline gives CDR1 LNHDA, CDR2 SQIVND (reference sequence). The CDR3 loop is CASSIPRAGTEAFF. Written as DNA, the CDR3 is TGTGCCAGTAGTATACCCAGGGCTGGGACTGAAGCTTTCTTT. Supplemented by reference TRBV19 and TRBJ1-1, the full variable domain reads DGGITQSPKYLFRKEGQNVTLSCEQNLNHDAMYWYRQDPGQGLRLIYYSQIVNDFQKGDIAEGYSVSREKKESFPLTVTSAQKNPTAFYLCASSIPRAGTEAFFGQGTRLTVV.

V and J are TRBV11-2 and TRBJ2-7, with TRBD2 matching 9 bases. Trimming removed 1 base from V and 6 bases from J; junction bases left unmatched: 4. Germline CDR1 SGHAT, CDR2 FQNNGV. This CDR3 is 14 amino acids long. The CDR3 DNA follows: TGTGCCAGCAGCTTAGGGAATAGCGGGGGCGAGCAGTACTTC. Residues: CASSLGNSGGEQYF.

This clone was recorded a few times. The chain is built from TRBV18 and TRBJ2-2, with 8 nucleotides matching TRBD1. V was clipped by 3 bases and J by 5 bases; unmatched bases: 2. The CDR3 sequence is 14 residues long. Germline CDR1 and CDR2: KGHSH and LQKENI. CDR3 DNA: TGTGCCAGCTCACCGACAGGGGCGACCGGGGAGCTGTTTTTT. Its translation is CASSPTGATGELFF.

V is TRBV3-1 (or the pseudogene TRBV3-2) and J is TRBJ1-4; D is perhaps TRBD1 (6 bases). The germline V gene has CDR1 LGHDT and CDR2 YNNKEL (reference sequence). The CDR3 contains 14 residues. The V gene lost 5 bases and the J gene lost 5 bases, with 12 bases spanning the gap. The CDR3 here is CASSWGQGNEKLFF. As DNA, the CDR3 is TGTGCCAGCAGCTGGGGGCAAGGAAATGAAAAACTGTTTTTT.

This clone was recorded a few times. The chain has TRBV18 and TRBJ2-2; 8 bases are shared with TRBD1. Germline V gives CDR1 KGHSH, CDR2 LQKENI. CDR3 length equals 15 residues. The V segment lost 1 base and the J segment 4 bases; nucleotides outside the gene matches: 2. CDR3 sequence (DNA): TGTGCCAGCTCACCACAGCAGGGGGCCACCGGGGAGCTGTTTTTT. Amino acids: CASSPQQGATGELFF.